The rows below give T cell receptor beta chains drawn from one sample of a study of blood T cell repertoires in COVID-19. TCRdb's table, derived via immunoSEQ multiplex PCR, lists solely in-frame clones and lacks some. This table has around 280,000 clones, 85% to 90% appearing once. The sequenced sample was peripheral blood. The receptor source for this set is a woman aged 25-40 years with COVID-19, enrolled during active disease. Both conserved end residues are part of each CDR3. Each record gives: CDR3 DNA, CDR3 protein, J gene, clone size, D gene, V gene. A D gene is named only where the DNA matches it firmly. Not all rows give a size; the values are once, few, many and, for expanded clones, a class.

CDR3 DNA: TGTGCCAGTAGTCGGTCTGTCAATCAGCCCCAGCATTTT
CDR3 protein: CASSRSVNQPQHF
J gene: TRBJ1-5
clone size: NA
D gene: NA
V gene: TRBV19

CDR3 DNA: TGTGCCAGCTGGGCGGGTGGACGATTCCCCGGGGAGCTGTTTTTT
CDR3 protein: CASWAGGRFPGELFF
J gene: TRBJ2-2
clone size: NA
D gene: NA
V gene: TRBV27

CDR3 DNA: TGTGCCAGCAGCTTAGGCCAACAGGGGGTAAATCAGCCCCAGCATTTT
CDR3 protein: CASSLGQQGVNQPQHF
J gene: TRBJ1-5
clone size: NA
D gene: TRBD1
V gene: TRBV11-2

CDR3 DNA: TGTGCCAGCAGCCAAGCCCCTCTAGGTGCTGAAGCTTTCTTT
CDR3 protein: CASSQAPLGAEAFF
J gene: TRBJ1-1
clone size: NA
D gene: NA
V gene: TRBV3-1/TRBV3-2

CDR3 DNA: TGTGCCAGCAGCAAAAGGACTAGAAACGAGCAGTACTTC
CDR3 protein: CASSKRTRNEQYF
J gene: TRBJ2-7
clone size: once
D gene: TRBD2
V gene: TRBV2

CDR3 DNA: TGTGCCTGGAGTGTACGGATAGGGGTGGGGTACTCCTACGAGCAGTACTTC
CDR3 protein: CAWSVRIGVGYSYEQYF
J gene: TRBJ2-7
clone size: NA
D gene: NA
V gene: TRBV30

CDR3 DNA: TGTGCCAGCCGCAGGGTGGCTGGAAACACCATATATTTT
CDR3 protein: CASRRVAGNTIYF
J gene: TRBJ1-3
clone size: NA
D gene: NA
V gene: TRBV12-3/TRBV12-4

CDR3 DNA: TGTGCCAGCAGTGACGTGGCCTCCGGGGAGCTGTTTTTT
CDR3 protein: CASSDVASGELFF
J gene: TRBJ2-2
clone size: NA
D gene: NA
V gene: TRBV6-1

CDR3 DNA: TGCAGCGTGAGTGGGCCCTACAATGAGCAGTTCTTC
CDR3 protein: CSVSGPYNEQFF
J gene: TRBJ2-1
clone size: NA
D gene: NA
V gene: TRBV29-1

CDR3 DNA: TGTGCCAGTAGTGCGACAGGGAGCAAGGTGGTCAGGGCCGGGGAGCTGTTTTTT
CDR3 protein: CASSATGSKVVRAGELFF
J gene: TRBJ2-2
clone size: NA
D gene: TRBD1
V gene: TRBV19

CDR3 DNA: TGTGCCAGCAGCCCCGTCCCCTATGGCTACACCTTC
CDR3 protein: CASSPVPYGYTF
J gene: TRBJ1-2
clone size: NA
D gene: NA
V gene: TRBV12-3/TRBV12-4

CDR3 DNA: TGTGCCAGCAGCTTAGTGCGGACACGGGCCCAAGGGGCTTTCTTT
CDR3 protein: CASSLVRTRAQGAFF
J gene: TRBJ1-1
clone size: NA
D gene: NA
V gene: TRBV7-9

CDR3 DNA: TGTGCCAGCAGCCCCTCGGCGGGTTTGGACTATGGCTACACCTTC
CDR3 protein: CASSPSAGLDYGYTF
J gene: TRBJ1-2
clone size: NA
D gene: NA
V gene: TRBV7-9

CDR3 DNA: TGTGCCAGCAGCCCGCTTCCGAGCGGGGGGTCCCGCGGGACCCAGTACTTC
CDR3 protein: CASSPLPSGGSRGTQYF
J gene: TRBJ2-5
clone size: NA
D gene: TRBD2
V gene: TRBV7-8

CDR3 DNA: TGTGCCGGGAGGGACGGCTCTGGAAACACCATATATTTT
CDR3 protein: CAGRDGSGNTIYF
J gene: TRBJ1-3
clone size: NA
D gene: NA
V gene: TRBV12-3/TRBV12-4

CDR3 DNA: TGCAGCGTTGGGTCAGTTACCTACAATGAGCAGTTCTTC
CDR3 protein: CSVGSVTYNEQFF
J gene: TRBJ2-1
clone size: NA
D gene: NA
V gene: TRBV29-1

CDR3 DNA: TGTGCCACCAGTCCTCTGACAGGGGGCTATTACTACGAGCAGTACTTC
CDR3 protein: CATSPLTGGYYYEQYF
J gene: TRBJ2-7
clone size: NA
D gene: TRBD1
V gene: TRBV15

CDR3 DNA: TGTGCCACCCAGACAGGGGTCGACACTGAAGCTTTCTTT
CDR3 protein: CATQTGVDTEAFF
J gene: TRBJ1-1
clone size: NA
D gene: TRBD1
V gene: TRBV2

CDR3 DNA: TGTGCCAGCAGTTTGTACTACAGGGAACGACGATTACCCCTCCACTTT
CDR3 protein: CASSLYYRERRLPLHF
J gene: TRBJ1-6
clone size: once
D gene: NA
V gene: TRBV27

CDR3 DNA: TGTGCCAGCAGCCGAAAACATCAGGGGACAGGAAATCAGCCCCAGCATTTT
CDR3 protein: CASSRKHQGTGNQPQHF
J gene: TRBJ1-5
clone size: NA
D gene: TRBD1
V gene: TRBV5-6